The rows below give T cell receptor beta chains drawn from one sample of a study of T cell changes during pregnancy in multiple sclerosis. This table comes from immunoSEQ multiplex PCR, and its TCRdb copy is limited to in-frame clones, with some not included. The sample gives approximately 36,000 clones, around 93% of which show up once; roughly 0.39% is in the top ten. The sequencing used CD4+ T cells from peripheral blood mononuclear cells, collected in the first trimester of pregnancy. These receptor sequences come from a female donor with multiple sclerosis, enrolled in a pregnancy study. CDR3s include the opening cysteine and the closing phenylalanine or tryptophan. A D gene is named only where the DNA matches it firmly.

d_call	v_call	j_call	cdr3_aa
-	TRBV2	TRBJ2-1	CASINQQGGEQFF
-	TRBV10-3	TRBJ1-5	CAISERSVDSNQPQHF
TRBD1	TRBV15	TRBJ1-6	CATSRALLPGTGGISSPLHF
-	TRBV19	TRBJ1-1	CASRRSTEAFF
-	TRBV11-3	TRBJ2-1	CASSLGRRTSYNEQFF
-	TRBV6-5	TRBJ1-1	CAVRTALNTEAFF
TRBD1	TRBV6-5	TRBJ2-3	CASSQDRGRDTQYF
TRBD1	TRBV11-2	TRBJ2-1	CASSWGAGGEQFF
-	TRBV7-2	TRBJ1-5	CASSLAQMGGQPQHF
-	TRBV30	TRBJ2-2	CAWNGRGRNTGELFF
TRBD2	TRBV27	TRBJ2-5	CASSPVGAGGGETQYF
TRBD1	TRBV25-1	TRBJ2-7	CASSEYMGQVGEQYF
TRBD2	TRBV7-2	TRBJ2-5	CASSFGLAGSTQYF
-	TRBV2	TRBJ2-1	CASREGPDEQFF
TRBD1	TRBV11-2	TRBJ2-7	CASSMTGGPGEQYF
TRBD1	TRBV5-1	TRBJ2-7	CASSLGGQGFYEQYF
-	TRBV6-6	TRBJ2-4	CASQPFDSLAKNIQYF
TRBD2	TRBV7-6	TRBJ2-1	CASSFRTSGVRANEQFF
TRBD2	TRBV19	TRBJ2-5	CASSTPYSGTSGGPGETQYF
TRBD1	TRBV7-8	TRBJ2-7	CASSSYRDRPSYEQYF
-	TRBV5-8	TRBJ1-4	CASSLQGNEKLFF
TRBD1	TRBV30	TRBJ2-3	CARGTGVFDTQYF
TRBD1	TRBV10-3	TRBJ2-5	CAISESKGAGGKETQYF
TRBD1	TRBV28	TRBJ2-1	CASSPPGQGVSPYNEQFF
-	TRBV19	TRBJ2-2	CASSISKGSGELFF
TRBD1	TRBV6-6	TRBJ2-2	CASSKPGQGIGELFF
TRBD2	TRBV7-9	TRBJ2-1	CASSFTSGRNNEQFF
-	TRBV4-1	TRBJ2-1	CASSQVQRNEQFF
TRBD1	TRBV5-5	TRBJ1-2	CASSSWTGDNYGYTF
TRBD2	TRBV28	TRBJ2-7	CASGETSATYEQYF
TRBD1	TRBV5-4	TRBJ2-7	CASSSGQGVFHEQYF
-	TRBV7-9	TRBJ1-3	CASSSLGGGNTIYF
TRBD1	TRBV28	TRBJ1-1	CASPPTGGGVSDTEAFF
-	TRBV2	TRBJ1-2	CASSRQVSYTF
TRBD1	TRBV19	TRBJ2-5	CASSLRDRGPYQETQYF
TRBD1	TRBV9	TRBJ1-2	CASSGGVGQEGLYGYTF
-	TRBV9	TRBJ2-3	CASSANTGGWDTQYF
TRBD1	TRBV6-5	TRBJ2-3	CASSETGGTDTQYF
-	TRBV2	TRBJ1-2	CASRHQGPADYGYTF
TRBD1	TRBV30	TRBJ1-4	CAWNRQGNNEKLFF
TRBD1	TRBV5-4	TRBJ1-1	CASSPTGGGAEAFF
-	TRBV28	TRBJ1-2	CASSLTTGRGAATLNGYTF
-	TRBV29-1	TRBJ2-7	CSVVQLYEQYF
TRBD1	TRBV6-5	TRBJ1-1	CASRRTGSTEAFF